The 18 T cell receptor beta chains in this list originate from one sample, sequenced in a study of OX40 agonist ivuxolimab in advanced cancers. Sequencing was performed with immunoSEQ multiplex PCR; in TCRdb, only in-frame clones are kept and a portion is missing. The sample has about 56,000 clones, about nine tenths seen once. Sequences were derived from CD4+ or CD8+ T cells sorted from blood, sampled in a trial of the OX40 agonist ivuxolimab. The receptors stem from an adult with an advanced solid tumor such as melanoma, head and neck, liver or kidney cancer.

The chain employs TRBV28 and TRBJ2-2, with D uncertain. The germline V and J ends were trimmed by 2 bases and 1 base, with 2 bases remaining between them. CDR3 size: 13 residues. Germline V gene lookup returns CDR1 MDHEN and CDR2 SYDVKM. This chain's CDR3 is CASSLGNTGELFF. CDR3 sequence (DNA): TGTGCCAGCAGTTTAGGGAACACCGGGGAGCTGTTTTTT.

The genes are TRBV10-3 and TRBJ2-5; TRBD2 aligns across 8 bases. Trimming took 3 bases from V and 4 from J; bases not matched to a gene: 4. This CDR3 is built from 14 residues. The germline CDR1 and CDR2 sequences are ENHRY and SYGVKD. CDR3 coding DNA: TGTGCCATCAGTGACCCGGGGGGGGGAGAGACCCAGTACTTC. Translating it yields CAISDPGGGETQYF.

This chain uses TRBV2 with TRBJ2-7, with TRBD2 identical over 8 bases. Germline V CDR1 and CDR2: SNHLY, FYNNEI. This CDR3 region has 13 residues. J gave up 3 bases and V 7 bases, and 5 bases lay outside the gene matches. As DNA, the CDR3 is TGTGCCAGCACGAGCGGGAGCCTCTACGAGCAGTACTTC. Protein sequence: CASTSGSLYEQYF.

This clone appeared once. The chain uses TRBV27 and TRBJ2-5; maybe TRBD1 (6 bases). The V end was cut by 2 bases, the J end by 5 bases, with 24 bases between. The CDR3 totals 18 residues. CDR1 and CDR2 (germline): MNHEY, SMNVEV (reference sequence). For the CDR3, the DNA is TGTGCCAGCAGTTTAGTGGGAAGTACAGGGTGGCGGAAGGAGACCCAGTACTTC. Translation gives CASSLVGSTGWRKETQYF.

V usage is TRBV13 and J usage is TRBJ2-1, with 9 nucleotides matching TRBD2. CDR3 length: 15 residues. The V and J ends lost 5 bases and 4 bases, in that order; junction bases with no gene match: 6. Germline CDR1 is PRHDT and CDR2 is FYEKMQ (reference sequence). The CDR3 loop reads CASSPTSGKYNEQFF. The CDR3 nucleotides are TGTGCCAGCAGCCCGACTAGCGGAAAGTACAATGAGCAGTTCTTC.

The rearrangement joins TRBV28 to TRBJ2-7; TRBD1 is a possible D gene (6 bases). The CDR3 is 13 amino acids. The V end lost 8 bases, the J end lost 3 bases, and 14 bases lay between the germline ends. Germline lookup yields CDR1 MDHEN and CDR2 SYDVKM. CDR3 sequence (DNA): TGTGCCAGCTTTCCGGTAGGGGGCTACGAGCAGTACTTC. Its protein is CASFPVGGYEQYF. Variable domain in full (rest from reference TRBV28 and TRBJ2-7): DVKVTQSSRYLVKRTGEKVFLECVQDMDHENMFWYRQDPGLGLRLIYFSYDVKMKEKGDIPEGYSVSREKKERFSLILESASTNQTSMYLCASFPVGGYEQYFGPGTRLTVT.

The J gene is TRBJ2-5, the V gene TRBV7-9; D gene ambiguous. The CDR3 is 13 amino acids. CDR1 and CDR2 (germline): SEHNR, FQNEAQ (reference sequence). Trimming took 2 bases from V and 3 from J, leaving 7 bases between them. The CDR3 sequence is CASSLPNKETQYF. CDR3 DNA: TGTGCCAGCAGCTTACCCAATAAAGAGACCCAGTACTTC.

The V call is TRBV6-5, the J call TRBJ1-1; D is ambiguous. The V end was cut by 0 bases, the J end by 0 bases, with 8 bases between. Germline loops: CDR1 MNHEY, CDR2 SVGAGI. The CDR3 is 15 residues long. This chain's CDR3 is CASSYSRTMNTEAFF. CDR3 DNA sequence: TGTGCCAGCAGTTACTCGAGAACCATGAACACTGAAGCTTTCTTT.

V is TRBV5-8 and J is TRBJ1-2; D gene unclear. The CDR3 is made up of 14 amino acids. V lost 2 bases and J lost 8, with 16 bases in between. The V gene's germline CDR1 is SGHTS and CDR2 YDEGEE. CDR3 in DNA: TGTGCCAGCAGCTTAAAAAATGGGCTTCAGGGCTACACCTTC. Translated, it gives CASSLKNGLQGYTF. Filled out from reference TRBV5-8 and TRBJ1-2, the complete variable domain reads EAGVTQSPTHLIKTRGQQATLRCSPISGHTSVYWYQQALGLGLQFLLWYDEGEERNRGNFPPRFSGRQFPNYSSELNVNALELEDSALYLCASSLKNGLQGYTFGSGTRLTVV.

This chain links TRBV7-8 with TRBJ2-3; D may be TRBD1 (6 bases). The CDR3 length is 13 residues. Trimming took off 5 bases at V and 5 bases at J, with 11 bases between the two ends. The germline V gene has CDR1 SGHVS and CDR2 FQNEAQ. The CDR3 is CASSQKQGDTQYF. CDR3 sequence (DNA): TGTGCCAGCAGCCAAAAACAGGGAGATACGCAGTATTTT.

This clone was recorded only once. V gene TRBV6-5 combines with J gene TRBJ2-1; the match to TRBD1 covers 9 bases. The germline gives CDR1 MNHEY, CDR2 SVGAGI. The CDR3 runs to 16 residues. The junction had 6 bases not matched to a gene; V was cut back by 2 bases and J by 4 bases. DNA for the CDR3: TGTGCCAGCAGTTACAGAATGGGACAGGGATACAATGAGCAGTTCTTC. Its translation is CASSYRMGQGYNEQFF.

V and J are TRBV4-2 and TRBJ2-4; no reliable D call. The V gene lost 4 bases and the J gene lost 3 bases, with 13 bases spanning the gap. Germline loops: CDR1 LGHNA, CDR2 YNFKEQ. The CDR3 extends over 15 amino acids. This CDR3 reads CASSRGGGSKNIQYF. In DNA form, the CDR3 reads TGTGCCAGCAGCCGAGGCGGCGGCAGCAAAAACATTCAGTACTTC.

This chain joins TRBV7-9 and TRBJ2-7, with a weak D call TRBD2 (5 bases). In germline, CDR1 is SEHNR, CDR2 FQNEAQ (reference sequence). Trimming took 9 bases from V and 0 from J, leaving 12 bases between them. The CDR3 has 13 residues. CDR3 coding DNA: TGTGCCAGTAGTGAGCGGTCCTCCTACGAGCAGTACTTC. This encodes CASSERSSYEQYF. The complete variable domain, with remaining parts taken from reference TRBV7-9 and TRBJ2-7, reads DTGVSQNPRHKITKRGQNVTFRCDPISEHNRLYWYRQTLGQGPEFLTYFQNEAQLEKSRLLSDRFSAERPKGSFSTLEIQRTEQGDSAMYLCASSERSSYEQYFGPGTRLTVT.

V and J are TRBV28 and TRBJ2-2, with a tentative D call TRBD1 (7 bases). Trimming took off 1 base at V and 3 bases at J, with 9 bases between the two ends. Germline values: CDR1 MDHEN, CDR2 SYDVKM. This CDR3 comprises 15 residues. CDR3 amino acids: CASSLSRGDTGELFF. The DNA of the CDR3 is TGTGCCAGCAGTTTATCCAGGGGGGACACCGGGGAGCTGTTTTTT.

This chain links TRBV9 with TRBJ2-3; D unresolved. V lost 0 bases, J lost 2 bases, and 1 base lay in between. Germline assignment: CDR1 SGDLS and CDR2 YYNGEE. The length of the CDR3 is 12 residues. The chain's CDR3 is CASSVATDTQYF. Written as DNA, the CDR3 is TGTGCCAGCAGCGTAGCCACAGATACGCAGTATTTT.

The chain employs TRBV19 and TRBJ2-7; a weak D match, TRBD1 (6 bases). CDR1 is LNHDA, CDR2 SQIVND, per germline (reference sequence). V shed 9 bases and J shed 4 bases, with 22 bases lying between them. CDR3 length equals 15 residues. CDR3 amino acids: CASSSWAGDGYEQYF. The CDR3 region has the DNA TGTGCCAGCTCCTCCTGGGCAGGGGATGGGTACGAGCAGTACTTC.

The rearrangement links TRBV7-9 to TRBJ2-5; D is ambiguous. Germline-derived CDR1 and CDR2 are SEHNR and FQNEAQ (reference sequence). The germline V and J ends were trimmed by 5 bases and 2 bases, with 18 bases remaining between them. The CDR3 is 16 residues long. The CDR3 sequence is CASSRSIGRLQETQYF. DNA for the CDR3: TGTGCCAGCAGCCGCTCCATTGGGCGGTTACAAGAGACCCAGTACTTC.

The table lists this clone with a count of one. The V gene is TRBV4-1, the J gene TRBJ1-1; possible D gene TRBD1, 5 bases. The CDR3 is 15 amino acids. CDR1 is MGHRA, CDR2 YSYEKL, per germline. With 0 bases removed from V and 0 bases from J, the gap between germline ends came to 8 bases. The CDR3 loop reads CASSQDAGVNTEAFF. CDR3 coding DNA: TGCGCCAGCAGCCAAGATGCGGGGGTGAACACTGAAGCTTTCTTT.